The subject of this entry is one T cell receptor (beta chain). The data derive from a study of human T cells and chemical hapten exposure. Background on the study: Patches that contained 0.01% DPC were applied to the upper back and read at 6 days.

TCRdb processed the RACE reads anew with MiXCR; each CDR3 protein has one entry. The table records 100,000 or so distinct CDR3 sequences, about 9.3% of them present only once. Germline V gene sequence: CDR1 MNHEY, CDR2 SMNVEV (reference sequence). This CDR3 comprises 11 residues. Germline trimming cut 5 bases from V and 12 bases from J; bases unmatched to any gene: 3. Sample time point: patch test 2, 6 weeks after DPC sensitization. As to treatment: therapeutic diphenylcyclopropenone sensitization with weekly scalp DPC. The material was whole blood, obtained in connection with sensitization to the hapten diphenylcyclopropenone (DPC). The clonotype comes from a woman aged 40 to 55 with alopecia areata. Some clones in this sample may be carry-over from other donors' samples. This chain uses TRBV27 with TRBJ2-3; 9 bases are a match to TRBD1. The DNA of the CDR3 is TGTGCCAGCAGTCATACAGGGGGCCAGTATTTT. It yields the protein CASSHTGGQYF.